These T cell receptor beta chains were read from a single sample in a study of graft-versus-host responses after intestinal transplantation. Generated by immunoSEQ multiplex PCR, the TCRdb table keeps only in-frame clones and is missing some. The sample has around 23,000 clones; around 85% are singletons. This sample comprised PBMCs, obtained around 460 days after intestinal transplant. The origin of the receptors is a human patient who received an intestinal transplant, so some T cells may come from the graft donor. Both conserved end residues are part of each CDR3. D genes are given only for firm matches. The size of a clone is reported for some rows only, either as once, few or many, or as a class for expanded clones.

TRBV7-9	-	-	TRBJ2-7	CASSLTGPGQQYF	TGTGCCAGCAGCTTAACAGGTCCTGGGCAGCAGTACTTC
TRBV27	TRBD1	-	TRBJ2-3	CASSLSGTGPDTQYF	TGTGCCAGCAGTTTATCCGGGACAGGGCCAGATACGCAGTATTTT
TRBV29-1	-	-	TRBJ2-7	CSVDAGASSYEQYF	TGCAGCGTTGATGCGGGTGCGAGCTCCTACGAGCAGTACTTC
TRBV6-5	-	once	TRBJ2-4	CASTLEEPERNIQYF	TGTGCCAGCACCCTAGAGGAGCCGGAAAGGAACATTCAGTACTTC
TRBV10-1	TRBD1	-	TRBJ2-3	CASSDGTGGHTQYF	TGCGCCAGCAGTGACGGGACAGGGGGGCATACGCAGTATTTT
TRBV7-9	-	-	TRBJ2-7	CASSLGSGPYEQYF	TGTGCCAGCAGCCTAGGGTCCGGGCCCTACGAGCAGTACTTC
TRBV5-6	-	-	TRBJ2-4	CASSLQGSKNIQYF	TGTGCCAGCAGCTTGCAAGGTAGCAAAAACATTCAGTACTTC
TRBV19	-	-	TRBJ2-6	CAKCLSGTGGANVLTF	TGTGCTAAATGCTTGAGTGGGACGGGTGGGGCCAACGTCCTGACTTTC
TRBV6-4	-	-	TRBJ2-3	CASSEQSTDTQYF	TGTGCCAGCAGCGAGCAGAGCACAGATACGCAGTATTTT
TRBV18	-	-	TRBJ1-1	CASSPWMGKNTEAFF	TGTGCCAGCTCACCATGGATGGGTAAGAACACTGAAGCTTTCTTT
TRBV18	-	-	TRBJ1-6	CASSPYADSPLHF	TGTGCCAGCTCACCCTACGCCGATTCACCCCTCCACTTT
TRBV6-1	TRBD1	once	TRBJ1-1	CASSPGGRNTEAFF	TGTGCCAGCAGCCCAGGGGGCAGGAACACTGAAGCTTTCTTT
TRBV5-6	-	-	TRBJ1-5	CASSLGDQPQHF	TGTGCCAGCAGCTTGGGCGATCAGCCCCAGCATTTT
TRBV9	-	-	TRBJ2-7	CASSPSRSGVYEQYF	TGTGCCAGCAGCCCGTCCCGTTCGGGTGTCTACGAGCAGTACTTC
TRBV9	-	-	TRBJ1-2	CASSARDGYTF	TGTGCCAGCAGCGCCAGGGATGGCTACACCTTC
TRBV25-1	TRBD2	-	TRBJ2-3	CASSDSGGWAPGGSQYF	TGTGCCAGCAGTGATTCTGGGGGTTGGGCGCCCGGGGGGTCGCAGTATTTT
TRBV5-1	TRBD1	-	TRBJ2-7	CASSQGGTGWYEQYF	TGCGCCAGCAGCCAAGGAGGGACAGGGTGGTACGAGCAGTACTTC
TRBV6-1	TRBD1	-	TRBJ1-5	CASSGGTGGWSNQPQHF	TGTGCCAGCAGTGGCGGGACAGGGGGGTGGAGCAATCAGCCCCAGCATTTT
TRBV11-2	-	once	TRBJ2-7	CASSLGGSYEQYF	TGTGCCAGCAGCTTAGGGGGTTCCTACGAGCAGTACTTC
TRBV23-1	-	-	TRBJ2-2	CASSQSAIADFNTGELFF	TGCGCCAGCAGTCAATCGGCGATAGCGGACTTTAACACCGGGGAGCTGTTTTTT
TRBV6-7	-	-	TRBJ2-7	CATPGLRNEQYF	TGTGCCACCCCGGGCCTCCGTAACGAGCAGTACTTC
TRBV7-9	-	-	TRBJ2-5	CASSLLGVEETQYF	TGTGCCAGCAGCTTATTGGGGGTCGAAGAGACCCAGTACTTC
TRBV9	-	-	TRBJ2-1	CASSGGPAEQFF	TGTGCCAGCAGCGGGGGGCCTGCGGAACAGTTCTTC
TRBV19	TRBD1	-	TRBJ1-2	CASRSGTGVGYGYTF	TGTGCCAGTAGATCCGGTACAGGGGTCGGATATGGCTACACCTTC
TRBV2	-	few	TRBJ2-1	CASSETAFMTNNEQFF	TGTGCCAGCAGTGAAACCGCGTTCATGACTAACAATGAGCAGTTCTTC
TRBV18	TRBD2	-	TRBJ2-7	CASSQGTSGLRTEQYF	TGTGCCAGCTCACAGGGGACTAGCGGGTTAAGAACCGAGCAGTACTTC
TRBV9	TRBD1	once	TRBJ1-6	CASSDGTEYNSPLHF	TGTGCCAGCAGCGACGGGACAGAATATAATTCACCCCTCCACTTT
TRBV11-2	TRBD1	-	TRBJ1-1	CASSLGTGVTEAFF	TGTGCCAGCAGCTTAGGAACAGGGGTTACTGAAGCTTTCTTT
TRBV6-5	-	-	TRBJ2-7	CASSYGGRRTYEQYF	TGTGCCAGCAGTTATGGAGGGCGGAGGACCTACGAGCAGTACTTC
TRBV4-2	-	-	TRBJ2-4	CASSQVYLAKNIQYF	TGTGCCAGCAGCCAAGTTTACCTAGCCAAAAACATTCAGTACTTC
TRBV4-1	TRBD1	-	TRBJ2-7	CASSQETGQGRSYEQYF	TGCGCCAGCAGCCAAGAAACCGGACAGGGCAGGTCCTACGAGCAGTACTTC
TRBV6-6	-	-	TRBJ1-1	CASSYSIGGTEAFF	TGTGCCAGCAGTTACTCGATCGGGGGCACTGAAGCTTTCTTT
TRBV27	-	-	TRBJ1-1	CASSPDGSMNTEAFF	TGTGCCAGCAGCCCGGACGGCTCTATGAACACTGAAGCTTTCTTT